A single sample is the source of the 2 T cell receptor beta chains below, sequenced in a study of blood T cell repertoires in COVID-19. Libraries were prepared by immunoSEQ multiplex PCR; TCRdb keeps only in-frame clonotypes and omits some of them. The repertoire holds about 160,000 clones, with less than 90% as singletons. Sequencing used PBMCs or T cells enriched from blood (not recorded which). The source is a woman aged 50 to 60 who had recovered from COVID-19.

This chain uses TRBV28 with TRBJ1-6; TRBD1 might be the D (5 bases). The V gene lost 4 bases and the J gene lost 10 bases, with 14 bases spanning the gap. Germline V gene lookup returns CDR1 MDHEN and CDR2 SYDVKM. The CDR3 loop spans 14 amino acids. The CDR3: CASSSPGIRSPLHF. DNA for the CDR3: TGTGCCAGCAGTTCCCCAGGGATTCGGTCACCCCTCCACTTT.

The V and J genes are TRBV6-5 and TRBJ2-7; D is unresolved. Trimming shortened V by 6 bases and J by 5 bases, and 8 bases separated the two germline ends. There are 11 residues in the CDR3. Germline CDR1 is MNHEY and CDR2 is SVGAGI. The CDR3 nucleotides are TGTGCCAGCAGCGAGCACCACGAGCAGTACTTC. Translating gives CASSEHHEQYF.